Below, 19 T cell receptor beta chains from the same sample are listed, as sequenced in a study of blood T cells in healthy people across ages. It was with a sample-barcoded 5' primer and a J-beta primer mix that a second PCR of roughly 7 to 12 cycles was run. In TCRdb, the 5' RACE reads were re-called with MiXCR into one record per CDR3 protein. The sample carries about 780,000 distinct CDR3 sequences, approximately 65% recorded once. Sequencing was carried out using blood. These receptors all stem from a man younger than 40 in good health.

This chain links TRBV6-2 or TRBV6-3 with TRBJ2-7; D perhaps matches TRBD1 (5 bases). The end of the DNA aligns better with TRBJ2-5, so the J call may be wrong. The CDR3 loop spans 15 amino acids. Germline V gene data show CDR1 as MNHEY and CDR2 as SVGEGT. The CDR3 sequence: CASSYGDSDLETQYF. The CDR3 DNA sequence: TGTGCCAGCAGTTACGGTGACAGTGACTTAGAGACCCAGTACTTC.

The rearrangement joins TRBV21-1 to TRBJ2-7; TRBD1 was called by the table and not checked on the DNA. TRBV21-1 represents a pseudogene. The CDR3 is 15 residues long. In nucleotides, the CDR3 is TGTGCCAGCAGCAAAGGGGGCAGGGGGCCGGGTGAGCAGTACTTC. This gives the protein CASSKGGRGPGEQYF.

This sequence joins TRBV7-9 and TRBJ2-3, with no clear D. From germline, CDR1 is SEHNR and CDR2 FQNEAQ (reference sequence). CDR3 length: 15 residues. V lost 5 bases and J lost 6, with 18 bases in between. The CDR3 is CASSVWTLEADTQYF. The CDR3 DNA reads TGTGCCAGCAGCGTATGGACGCTTGAGGCCGATACGCAGTATTTT.

The chain recombines TRBV3-1 with TRBJ2-1; 8 bases are shared with TRBD1. V trimming: 4 bases; J trimming: 5 bases; junction bases outside the gene matches: 7. The length of the CDR3 is 15 residues. CDR1 and CDR2 from the germline V gene are LGHDT and YNNKEL (reference sequence). The CDR3 here is CASSPGTGKHNEQFF. The CDR3 DNA reads TGTGCCAGCAGCCCCGGGACAGGAAAGCACAATGAGCAGTTCTTC.

This clonotype has more than one count but fewer than ten. The chain links TRBV7-8 to TRBJ2-4; 7 nucleotides match TRBD1. Germline CDR1 is SGHVS and CDR2 is FQNEAQ. V lost 1 base and J lost 4; bases outside the gene matches: 4. CDR3 length: 15 amino acids. CDR3 sequence (DNA): TGTGCCAGCAGCTTAGGGACAGGAGGAAAAAACATTCAGTACTTC. This codes for CASSLGTGGKNIQYF.

The chain recombines TRBV25-1 with TRBJ1-2; a weak D match, TRBD1 (6 bases). V shed 8 bases and J shed 4 bases, with 11 bases lying between them. CDR1 is MGHDK and CDR2 is SYGVNS in the germline V gene. The CDR3 totals 12 residues. CDR3 in DNA: TGTGCCAGCGCGGACAGCGTCTATGGCTACACCTTC. Translated: CASADSVYGYTF.

CDR3 nucleotide sequence: TGTGCCAGCAGTTTCGGGGTGCGTGGCTACACCTTC. Translation gives CASSFGVRGYTF. The V gene is TRBV12-3 or TRBV12-4, the J gene TRBJ1-2, with D hard to call. The CDR3 sequence is 12 residues long. V was shortened by 3 bases and J by 7 bases, with 9 bases between the two germline ends.

In DNA, the CDR3 is TGTGCCAGCAGCGGGACAGGCGGTCGCGAGCAGTACTTC. Its translation: CASSGTGGREQYF. V gene TRBV3-1 combines with J gene TRBJ2-7; 8 nucleotides align to TRBD1. Germline loops: CDR1 LGHDT, CDR2 YNNKEL (reference sequence). The CDR3 is 13 amino acids. V dropped 5 bases and J dropped 6; count of bases not matched to a gene: 6.

V is TRBV7-2 and J is TRBJ2-6, with 7 nucleotides matching TRBD1. The CDR3 spans 15 residues. Trimming at V came to 7 bases and at J to 2 bases, leaving 5 bases not matched to a gene. The germline gives CDR1 SGHTA, CDR2 FQGNSA. The CDR3 DNA reads TGTGCCAGCAACTTGCAGGGGGCTGGGGCCAACGTCCTGACTTTC. Translation gives CASNLQGAGANVLTF.

The chain has TRBV20-1 and TRBJ1-4, with D possibly being TRBD1 (6 bases). Germline loops: CDR1 DFQATT, CDR2 SNEGSKA (reference sequence). The V gene lost 3 bases and the J gene lost 2 bases, with 10 bases spanning the gap. The CDR3 extends over 14 amino acids. The CDR3, as DNA: TGCAGTGCTAGGATACAGGGTACTAATGAAAAACTGTTTTTT. Its translation is CSARIQGTNEKLFF.

This clonotype has only one observation. The CDR3 sequence is CASSPYGGGNYGYTF. CDR3 in DNA: TGTGCCAGCAGTCCCTACGGGGGAGGAAACTATGGCTACACCTTC. This chain joins TRBV6-2 or TRBV6-3 and TRBJ1-2; the D gene is possibly TRBD1 (5 bases). The CDR3 runs 15 residues. V was trimmed by 5 bases and J by 2 bases, leaving 15 bases between them. Germline assignment: CDR1 MNHEY and CDR2 SVGEGT.

The V gene is TRBV7-2, the J gene TRBJ2-1; 7 bases are shared with TRBD2. V lost 11 bases, J lost 4 bases, and 8 bases stayed unmatched. Germline CDR1 is SGHTA and CDR2 is FQGNSA. This CDR3 is 13 amino acids long. Here the CDR3 reads CADREARYNEQFF. The CDR3 DNA reads as TGTGCCGACCGGGAGGCTCGATACAATGAGCAGTTCTTC.

In this sample, this clonotype turned up a few times. The V gene is TRBV11-2, the J gene TRBJ2-1; D is possibly TRBD2 (7 bases). Germline V lookup: CDR1 SGHAT, CDR2 FQNNGV. V shed 5 bases and J shed 8 bases, with 19 bases lying between them. The CDR3 extends over 15 amino acids. The chain's CDR3 is CASSPPGGRADEQFF. The DNA of the CDR3 is TGTGCCAGCAGCCCTCCGGGGGGCAGGGCCGATGAGCAGTTCTTC.

The chain uses TRBV4-3 and TRBJ2-1, with 7 bases matching TRBD2. The CDR3 is 16 amino acids. The V and J ends lost 1 base and 4 bases, in that order; junction bases with no gene match: 7. Germline lookup yields CDR1 LGHNA and CDR2 YSLEER. The chain's CDR3 is CASSQVGGSLYNEQFF. CDR3 bases: TGCGCCAGCAGCCAAGTCGGGGGGTCTCTATACAATGAGCAGTTCTTC.

Details on this clonotype: The junction and the germline gene differ at one end; a read error may be behind it. The genes are TRBV9 and TRBJ2-3; 11 positions agree with TRBD1. The CDR3 runs 14 residues. Germline assignment: CDR1 SGDLS and CDR2 YYNGEE. The chain's CDR3 is CASSPGTGGDTQYF. Here the CDR3 DNA reads TGCGCCAGCAGCCCAGGGACAGGGGGAGATACGCAGTATTTT.

This clonotype was found once. J is TRBJ2-5 and V is TRBV20-1; D gene unclear. Germline V gives CDR1 DFQATT, CDR2 SNEGSKA (reference sequence). This CDR3 comprises 11 residues. V gave up 8 bases and J gave up 1 base, with 8 bases separating them. The CDR3 region has the DNA TGCAGTCCGGGCTCCCAAGAGACCCAGTACTTC. It yields the protein CSPGSQETQYF.

This clonotype was observed a few times. The genes are TRBV24-1 and TRBJ2-1; possibly TRBD1 or TRBD2 for D (6 bases each). The CDR3 runs to 16 residues. Germline V lookup: CDR1 KGHDR, CDR2 SFDVKD. V was clipped by 4 bases and J by 5 bases, with 17 bases between them. The DNA of the CDR3 is TGTGCCACCAGTGACACCAGGGGAGGAATTCACAATGAGCAGTTCTTC. This sequence encodes CATSDTRGGIHNEQFF.

The chain has TRBV20-1 and TRBJ1-1, with 8 positions matching TRBD1. The V gene's germline CDR1 is DFQATT and CDR2 SNEGSKA (reference sequence). This CDR3 comprises 15 residues. The junction had 11 bases not matched to a gene; V was cut back by 3 bases and J by 5 bases. CDR3 sequence (DNA): TGCAGTGCTAGTAACAACCAGGGGGCAGGGACTGAAGCTTTCTTT. Its protein product is CSASNNQGAGTEAFF.

The gene calls are TRBV29-1 and TRBJ2-4; TRBD2 matches at 7 bases. With the DNA end fitting TRBJ2-7 better, the J assignment may be wrong. The CDR3 length is 11 residues. The germline V gene has CDR1 SQVTM and CDR2 ANQGSEA. The CDR3 nucleotides read TGCAGTTCTATCGGGGGGAACGAGCAGTACTTC. Encoded protein: CSSIGGNEQYF.